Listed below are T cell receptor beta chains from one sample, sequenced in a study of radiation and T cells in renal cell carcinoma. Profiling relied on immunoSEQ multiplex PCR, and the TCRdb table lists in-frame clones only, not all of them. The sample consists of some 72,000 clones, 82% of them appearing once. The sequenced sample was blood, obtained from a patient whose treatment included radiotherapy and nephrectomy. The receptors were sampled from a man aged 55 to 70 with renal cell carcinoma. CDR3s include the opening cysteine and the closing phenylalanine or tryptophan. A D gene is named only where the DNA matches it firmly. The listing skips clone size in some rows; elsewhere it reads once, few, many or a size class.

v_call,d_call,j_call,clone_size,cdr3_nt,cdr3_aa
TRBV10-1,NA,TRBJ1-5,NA,TGCGCCAGCAGTGCCGGGACGGACCCTCATCAGCCCCAGCATTTT,CASSAGTDPHQPQHF
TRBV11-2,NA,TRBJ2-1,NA,TGTGCCAGCAGCTTAGATCGATCTACGCCCCGTTATGAGCAGTTCTTC,CASSLDRSTPRYEQFF
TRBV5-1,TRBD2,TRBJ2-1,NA,TGCGCCAGCAGCCCCACAGGGGGACTAGCGGGAGTAGAGCAGTTCTTC,CASSPTGGLAGVEQFF
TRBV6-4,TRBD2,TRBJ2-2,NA,TGTGCCAGCAGTGACTACACTAGCGGGAGTGCCGGGGAGCTGTTTTTT,CASSDYTSGSAGELFF
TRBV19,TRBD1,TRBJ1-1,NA,TGTGCCAGTAGTATGAGGGACAGGGGGCGGGGGAACACTGAAGCTTTCTTT,CASSMRDRGRGNTEAFF
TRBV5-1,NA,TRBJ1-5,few,TGCGCCAGCAGCTTGGCCGGGACCCGGAATCAGCCCCAGCATTTT,CASSLAGTRNQPQHF
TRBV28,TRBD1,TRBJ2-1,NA,TGTGCCAGCAGGGAATTACAGGGGCTACCCTTCAATGAGCAGTTCTTC,CASRELQGLPFNEQFF
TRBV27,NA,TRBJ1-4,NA,TGTGCCAGCAGTTTATCGAAGGGCGGAGACATAGAAAAACTGTTTTTT,CASSLSKGGDIEKLFF
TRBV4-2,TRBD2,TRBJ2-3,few,TGTGCCAGCAGTCGAAAACTAGCGGGAGGGCCGGATACGCAGTATTTT,CASSRKLAGGPDTQYF
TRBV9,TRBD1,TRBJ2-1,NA,TGTGCCGTCAGCCCCGGGACAGGGGGGTCCAATGAGCAGTTCTTC,CAVSPGTGGSNEQFF
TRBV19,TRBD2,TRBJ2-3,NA,TGTGCCAGTAGTCGGACTAGCGGGAGTGCAGATACGCAGTATTTT,CASSRTSGSADTQYF
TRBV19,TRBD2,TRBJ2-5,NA,TGTGCCAGTAGTCTGGCTAGCGGCATCCAAGAGACCCAGTACTTC,CASSLASGIQETQYF
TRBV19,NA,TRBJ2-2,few,TGTGCCAGTAGTATAGTGCCAGCCCTCACCGGGGAGCTGTTTTTT,CASSIVPALTGELFF
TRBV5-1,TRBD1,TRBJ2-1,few,TGCGCCAGCACGCAGGACAGGGGCGGGAACAATGAGCAGTTCTTC,CASTQDRGGNNEQFF
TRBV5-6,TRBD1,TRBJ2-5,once,TGTGCCAGCAGCTTGGGGCCAGGGGGCGAAGAGACCCAGTACTTC,CASSLGPGGEETQYF
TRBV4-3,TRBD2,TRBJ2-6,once,TGCGCCAGCAGCCGGGGACTAGCGGGAGGCGCTGGGGCCAACGTCCTGACTTTC,CASSRGLAGGAGANVLTF
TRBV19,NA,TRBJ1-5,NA,TGTGCCAGTAGTATTCCACAGGGCCACCAGCCCCAGCATTTT,CASSIPQGHQPQHF
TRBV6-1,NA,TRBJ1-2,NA,TGTGCCAGCAGTGAAAGGAGGACAGATAACTATGGCTACACCTTC,CASSERRTDNYGYTF
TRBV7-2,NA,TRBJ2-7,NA,TGTGCCAGCAGCCCACAGACAGGAAGACTAGACGAGCAGTACTTC,CASSPQTGRLDEQYF
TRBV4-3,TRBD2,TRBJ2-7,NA,TGCGCCAGCAGCCAAGATTGGGACTACTCCTACGAGCAGTACTTC,CASSQDWDYSYEQYF
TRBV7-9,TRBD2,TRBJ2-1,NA,TGTGCCAGCAGCCCCCGGACTAGCGGATACAATGAGCAGTTCTTC,CASSPRTSGYNEQFF
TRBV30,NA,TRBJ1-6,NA,TGTGCCTGGAGTGTAAGGGCGACAGTATATAATTCACCCCTCCACTTT,CAWSVRATVYNSPLHF
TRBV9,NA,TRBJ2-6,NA,TGTGCCAGCAGCGTAGACCTCGGGGCCAACGTCCTGACTTTC,CASSVDLGANVLTF
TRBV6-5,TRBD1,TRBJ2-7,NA,TGTGCCAGCAGTTACGGGAGGCGACAGGGGAGCGAGCAGTACTTC,CASSYGRRQGSEQYF
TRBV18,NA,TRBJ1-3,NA,TGTGCCAGCTCACCAGTGGACTGGGACACCATATATTTT,CASSPVDWDTIYF
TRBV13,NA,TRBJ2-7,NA,TGTGCCAGCAGCCCGGGACTCATCTACGAGCAGTACTTC,CASSPGLIYEQYF
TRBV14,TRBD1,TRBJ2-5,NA,TGTGCCAGCAGCCAAGACCTACTATGGGACAGGGTGGAAGAGACCCAGTACTTC,CASSQDLLWDRVEETQYF
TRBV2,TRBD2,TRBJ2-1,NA,TGTGCCAGCAAAGGACTAGCGGGAGGCAATGAGCAGTTCTTC,CASKGLAGGNEQFF
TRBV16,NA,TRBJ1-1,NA,TGTGCCAGCAGCCGTTTGTCCGGGGGGAACACTGAAGCTTTCTTT,CASSRLSGGNTEAFF
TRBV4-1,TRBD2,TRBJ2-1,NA,TGCGCCAGCAGCCGGAGGTTACTAGCGGAGTACAATGAGCAGTTCTTC,CASSRRLLAEYNEQFF
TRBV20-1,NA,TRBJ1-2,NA,TGCAGGGGGGAAAACTATGGCTACACCTTC,CRGENYGYTF
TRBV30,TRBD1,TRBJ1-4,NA,TGTGCCTGGAATCGAGACAGGGGTAATGAAAAACTGTTTTTT,CAWNRDRGNEKLFF
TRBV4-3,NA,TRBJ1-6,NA,TGCGCCAGCAGCCGTCAAGGCAGTAATTCACCCCTCCACTTT,CASSRQGSNSPLHF
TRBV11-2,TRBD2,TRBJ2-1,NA,TGTGCCAGCAGCCTTACCCTGGCGGGAGCGGGTTTGGAGCAGTTCTTC,CASSLTLAGAGLEQFF
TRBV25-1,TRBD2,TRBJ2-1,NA,TGTGCCAGCAGTGGGTGGACTAGCAGAGATGAGCAGTTCTTC,CASSGWTSRDEQFF
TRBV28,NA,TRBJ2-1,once,TGTGCCAGCAGCGGCCTAGCAGGTGAGCAGTTCTTC,CASSGLAGEQFF
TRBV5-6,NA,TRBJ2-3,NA,TGTGCCAGCAGCTTGGTGGGTGTGGGATCCACAGATACGCAGTATTTT,CASSLVGVGSTDTQYF
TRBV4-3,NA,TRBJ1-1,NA,TGCGCCAGCAGCCAAGATTATGGGATCTTGAACACTGAAGCTTTCTTT,CASSQDYGILNTEAFF
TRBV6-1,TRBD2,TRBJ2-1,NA,TGTGCCAGCAGGGGGACTAGCGGGAGTGTTGAGCAGTTCTTC,CASRGTSGSVEQFF
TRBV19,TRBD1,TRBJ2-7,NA,TGTGCCAGTAGTATCCAACAGGGGAACTACGAGCAGTACTTC,CASSIQQGNYEQYF
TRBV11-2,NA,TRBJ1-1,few,TGTGCCAGCAGCTTGGTAATAAGAGGGCCCCCAGAAGCTTTCTTT,CASSLVIRGPPEAFF
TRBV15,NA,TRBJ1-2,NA,TGTGCCACCAGCAGCGGCCGAAGATTTAATCTAAACTATGGCTACACCTTC,CATSSGRRFNLNYGYTF
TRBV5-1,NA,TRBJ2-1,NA,TGCGCCAGCAGAGGGCTAGTTAGGAACAATGAGCAGTTCTTC,CASRGLVRNNEQFF
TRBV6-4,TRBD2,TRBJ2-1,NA,TGTGCCAGCAGTGACTCGACTAGCGGGAGCAATGAGCAGTTCTTC,CASSDSTSGSNEQFF
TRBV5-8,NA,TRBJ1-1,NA,TGTGCCACCGGGTGGGGCATGAACACTGAAGCTTTCTTT,CATGWGMNTEAFF
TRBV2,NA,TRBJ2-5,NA,TGTGCCACCCAGGGGTACCAAGAGACCCAGTACTTC,CATQGYQETQYF
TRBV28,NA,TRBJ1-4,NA,TGTGCCAGCAGTTTCGGAAATGAAAAACTGTTTTTT,CASSFGNEKLFF